This TCR beta chain appears in the sequencing data of a study of identical twins. TCRdb re-called the 5' RACE reads through MiXCR, storing one row per CDR3 protein. The sample yields 250,000 or so distinct CDR3 sequences, about 9% seen once. In this sample, this clonotype turned up a few times. A further study also used this sample, focusing on yellow fever vaccine responses in identical twins. As reported in that work: After vaccination, twins' T cell response reportedly seemed partly convergent, partly personalized.

This TCR was recovered from a young woman in good health. Sequencing input: CD8+ T cells sorted from blood.

The CDR3 loop reads CASSEYLGADTQYF. Written as DNA, the CDR3 is TGTGCCAGCAGTGAATACCTAGGGGCTGATACGCAGTATTTT. V is TRBV2 and J is TRBJ2-3; tentative D call: TRBD1 (5 bases). CDR1 SNHLY and CDR2 FYNNEI come from the germline V gene. The V and J ends lost 2 bases and 6 bases respectively, with 12 bases between them. The CDR3 is made up of 14 amino acids.